Here is one T cell receptor beta chain with its context. In the authors' workflow: Reference gene primers were amplified, and this amplification served to estimate nucleated cell counts. Here immunoSEQ multiplex PCR was the method, and the copy in TCRdb shows in-frame clones only, minus some. V and J calls and clone size follow that table, whereas D and trimming were derived from the DNA. The data hold about 250,000 clones, with around 85% observed a single time. The CDR3 totals 14 residues. V shed 6 bases and J shed 2 bases, with 11 bases lying between them. CDR1 is MNHEY, CDR2 SVGAGI, per germline. This specimen belongs to a study of blood T cell repertoires in COVID-19. Study information: COVID-19 samples from acute and convalescent phases originated in the United States, Italy and Spain. The cDNA or gDNA used as material had been derived from T cells, B-cell-depleted T cells, or PBMCs.

The specimen sequenced was peripheral blood. V is TRBV6-5 and J is TRBJ1-3; maybe TRBD1 (5 bases). This receptor was obtained from a woman aged 55-70 years with active or convalescent COVID-19. As DNA, the CDR3 is TGTGCCAGCAGAAAAGGGGCCCCTGGAAACACCATATATTTT. This encodes CASRKGAPGNTIYF.